These T cell receptor beta chains were read from a single sample in a study of immune heterogeneity within non-small cell lung tumors. TCRdb re-called the multiplex PCR reads with MiXCR, one entry per CDR3 protein. Seen here are about 21,000 distinct CDR3 sequences, around 26% observed once, and the top ten hold around 4.6%. Sequenced input: lung tumor tissue. The receptor source for this set is a man aged 35 to 55 with non-small cell lung cancer. CDR3s include the opening cysteine and the closing phenylalanine or tryptophan. A D gene is named only where the DNA matches it firmly. Size is omitted from some rows. Given values are once, few, many or a class for expanded clones.

J gene	clone size	D gene	V gene	CDR3 DNA	CDR3 protein
TRBJ2-3	few	TRBD2	TRBV12-3/TRBV12-4	TGTGCCAGCAGTTCCCTCCTACGGACTAGCGGGAGGGAAGATACGCAGTATTTT	CASSSLLRTSGREDTQYF
TRBJ1-3	.	.	TRBV4-1	TGCGCCAGCAGCCAAGGACGGTGGAGCTCTGGAAACACCATATATTTT	CASSQGRWSSGNTIYF
TRBJ1-4	.	.	TRBV18	TGTGCCAGCTCACCAGGGGCCCGAAGGGAAAAACTGTTTTTT	CASSPGARREKLFF
TRBJ1-6	.	TRBD1	TRBV6-1	TGTGCCAGCAGGATGAGGACAGGTGCCGCCTCCTATAATTCACCCCTCCACTTT	CASRMRTGAASYNSPLHF
TRBJ2-7	many	.	TRBV19	TGTGCCAGTAGTATGTCCTACCTAGGAGGTGGCTACGAGCAGTACTTC	CASSMSYLGGGYEQYF
TRBJ1-4	many	TRBD1	TRBV6-1	TGTGCCAGCAGAAAATACAGGGGGCGCGGTGAAAAACTGTTTTTT	CASRKYRGRGEKLFF
TRBJ1-2	few	TRBD1	TRBV28	TGTGCCAGCAGCAAGGGACAGGGGGGCTACACCTTC	CASSKGQGGYTF
TRBJ2-5	.	.	TRBV7-9	TGTGCCAGCAGCCCGGGAAAGGCATTTGGGATCCAAGAGACCCAGTACTTC	CASSPGKAFGIQETQYF
TRBJ2-2	many	.	TRBV19	TGTGCCAGTAGTATCGGAGGGACCACCGGGGAGCTGTTTTTT	CASSIGGTTGELFF
TRBJ1-2	few	.	TRBV10-3	TGTGCCATCAGGCCGAACCTCGCCCTTGGCTACACCTTC	CAIRPNLALGYTF
TRBJ2-3	.	.	TRBV5-1	TGCGCCAGCAGCTCGGGACCATTCACAGATACGCAGTATTTT	CASSSGPFTDTQYF
TRBJ2-7	few	.	TRBV5-6	TGTGCCAGCAGCTTCTCCTCTTACGAGCAGTACTTC	CASSFSSYEQYF
TRBJ1-1	once	.	TRBV5-4	TGTGCCAGCAGCTTGGAGGCACGGATGAACACTGAAGCTTTCTTT	CASSLEARMNTEAFF
TRBJ1-1	.	.	TRBV25-1	TGTGCCAACAGTGAATGGTCAGGGAGTGGGACTGAAGCTTTCTTT	CANSEWSGSGTEAFF
TRBJ1-3	many	.	TRBV11-2	TGTGCCAGCAGCTCGGACCCGAACTCTGGAAACACCATATATTTT	CASSSDPNSGNTIYF
TRBJ1-3	.	.	TRBV9	TGTGCCAGCAGCGTAGCTCCGAATGGAAACACCATATATTTT	CASSVAPNGNTIYF
TRBJ2-4	.	.	TRBV19	TGTGCCAGTGGGGGGACAGCTCAAAACATTCAGTACTTC	CASGGTAQNIQYF
TRBJ1-3	many	TRBD1	TRBV6-5	TGTGCCAGCAGTTACTCGTTGACAGGGACTGGAAACACCATATATTTT	CASSYSLTGTGNTIYF
TRBJ2-3	many	TRBD2	TRBV11-2	TGTGCCAGCAGCTGGTCCGGGACTAGCGGGAGTACAGATACGCAGTATTTT	CASSWSGTSGSTDTQYF
TRBJ2-7	few	TRBD1	TRBV29-1	TGCAGCGTTGAAGATTCGGGCAGGGGGTACGAGCAGTACTTC	CSVEDSGRGYEQYF
TRBJ2-3	many	.	TRBV6-1	TGTGCCAGCAGTCCCCAAGCAGATACGCAGTATTTT	CASSPQADTQYF
TRBJ2-7	.	.	TRBV11-2	TGTGCCAGCAGCCTAGGGATCCCCGACCAGTACTTC	CASSLGIPDQYF
TRBJ1-1	.	TRBD1	TRBV6-1	TGTGCCAGCAGTACATCCCGACAGGGTGGAATCTCTGAATCTTTCTTT	CASSTSRQGGISESFF